One sample yielded the 12 T cell receptor beta chains listed below, sequenced in a study of T cells after yellow fever vaccination. TCRdb fed the 5' RACE reads into MiXCR, producing one record per CDR3 protein. The sample yields a few hundred thousand distinct CDR3 sequences, 17% seen once. Here the sequenced sample was PBMCs, taken around 5 days after the first yellow fever vaccination. The source is a man between 18 and 35 years old who received the YFV17D yellow fever vaccine.

A few counts support this clonotype. This chain connects TRBV2 to TRBJ1-5; 9 bases match TRBD1. CDR1 SNHLY and CDR2 FYNNEI come from the germline V gene. V was pared by 7 bases and J by 7 bases, with 11 bases of the junction left unmatched. The CDR3 length is 15 residues. The CDR3 loop is CASKSRDRVRQPQHF. Written as DNA, the CDR3 is TGTGCCAGCAAGTCCCGGGACAGGGTACGGCAGCCCCAGCATTTT.

The chain combines TRBV5-4 with TRBJ1-3; the D is unclear. CDR1 and CDR2 (germline): SGHNT, YYREEE (reference sequence). V was pared by 4 bases and J by 1 base, with 15 bases between. The CDR3 spans 16 residues. The CDR3: CASSTTPGVSGNTIYF. CDR3 DNA sequence: TGTGCCAGCAGCACAACCCCAGGCGTATCTGGAAACACCATATATTTT.

This clonotype was counted many times. The rearrangement joins TRBV29-1 to TRBJ1-1, with D possibly matching TRBD1 (5 bases). With 4 bases removed from V and 0 bases from J, the gap between germline ends came to 9 bases. Germline loops: CDR1 SQVTM, CDR2 ANQGSEA. This CDR3 spans 13 amino acids. CDR3 DNA sequence: TGCAGCGTTGGGACACTCTTGAACACTGAAGCTTTCTTT. Encoded protein: CSVGTLLNTEAFF.

The chain links TRBV20-1 to TRBJ2-2; D tentatively reads TRBD1 or TRBD2 (6 bases each). Germline V gene sequence: CDR1 DFQATT, CDR2 SNEGSKA (reference sequence). Trimming stripped 2 bases from V and 5 bases from J, with 15 bases between. This CDR3 contains 15 residues. In DNA, the CDR3 is TGCAGTGCTAGAATTGGGGGGCCGGGGACCGGGGAGCTGTTTTTT. Protein product: CSARIGGPGTGELFF.

This clonotype was detected a few times. The chain links TRBV11-2 to TRBJ2-1; 12 nucleotides align to TRBD2. The V segment lost 1 base and the J segment 10 bases; nucleotides outside the gene matches: 2. The CDR3 is made up of 14 amino acids. Germline V lookup: CDR1 SGHAT, CDR2 FQNNGV. The CDR3 DNA reads as TGTGCCAGCAGCTTAGTCCTAGCGGGGGGGGAGCAGTTCTTC. It codes for CASSLVLAGGEQFF.

The V call is TRBV5-1, the J call TRBJ2-4; D is ambiguous. In germline, CDR1 is SGHRS, CDR2 YFSETQ. This CDR3 is built from 16 residues. V shed 0 bases and J shed 0 bases, with 10 bases lying between them. The DNA for the CDR3 is TGCGCCAGCAGCTTGGGCGGCTATCTAGCCAAAAACATTCAGTACTTC. This sequence encodes CASSLGGYLAKNIQYF.

This clonotype was seen more than once but under ten times. The rearrangement uses TRBV29-1 and TRBJ1-3, with D unresolved. The CDR3 sequence is 13 residues long. Germline assignment: CDR1 SQVTM and CDR2 ANQGSEA. The V end lost 4 bases, the J end lost 2 bases, and 9 bases lay between the germline ends. CDR3 in amino acids: CSVVSGAGNTIYF. The CDR3 region has the DNA TGCAGCGTTGTTTCCGGAGCTGGAAACACCATATATTTT.

The sample holds many counts of this clonotype. The chain combines TRBV2 with TRBJ1-4; D is ambiguous. Per the germline V gene, CDR1 is SNHLY and CDR2 is FYNNEI. CDR3 size: 12 residues. V lost 8 bases and J lost 8, with 12 bases in between. In DNA, the CDR3 is TGTGCCAGCTCGAGGGAAGGGGAAAAACTGTTTTTT. This encodes CASSREGEKLFF.

V usage is TRBV7-8 and J usage is TRBJ1-6; 9 bases are shared with TRBD1. V was pared by 1 base and J by 9 bases, with 7 bases of the junction left unmatched. CDR1 is SGHVS, CDR2 FQNEAQ, per germline. This CDR3 has 16 residues. The CDR3 sequence: CASSLVSGQGGSPLHF. Here the CDR3 DNA reads TGTGCCAGCAGCTTAGTATCGGGACAGGGAGGTTCACCCCTCCACTTT.

The chain is built from TRBV3-1 and TRBJ1-2; D is perhaps TRBD1 (5 bases). Germline CDR1 LGHDT, CDR2 YNNKEL (reference sequence). The germline V and J ends were trimmed by 2 bases and 6 bases, with 13 bases remaining between them. The CDR3 is 14 residues long. The CDR3 DNA is TGTGCCAGCAGCCAAAGGGAGGCAGGGAATGGCTACACCTTC. Residues: CASSQREAGNGYTF.

This clonotype was counted between two and nine times. The gene calls are TRBV6-5 and TRBJ2-1, with 7 bases identical to TRBD1. CDR1 is MNHEY and CDR2 is SVGAGI in the germline V gene. The CDR3 sequence is 17 residues long. V was clipped by 2 bases and J by 3 bases; unmatched bases: 10. The CDR3 nucleotides are TGTGCCAGCAGTTACCGGGCGTGGGGACAGAGCTACAATGAGCAGTTCTTC. Its protein is CASSYRAWGQSYNEQFF.

The chain is built from TRBV12-3 or TRBV12-4 and TRBJ2-2; D possibly matches TRBD1 or TRBD2 (7 bases each). V shed 6 bases and J shed 4 bases, with 18 bases lying between them. This CDR3 has 16 amino acids. Here the CDR3 reads CASSRGRGPFTGELFF. For the CDR3, the DNA is TGTGCCAGCAGCCGTGGGAGGGGGCCTTTCACCGGGGAGCTGTTTTTT.